Sequencing of this T cell receptor beta chain was carried out in a study of blood T cells in healthy people across ages. This clonotype was seen only once. A second PCR of roughly 7 to 11 cycles used a sample-barcoded 5' primer and a J-beta primer mix. MiXCR was run by TCRdb on the 5' RACE reads, yielding one entry per CDR3 protein. Here the sample spans some 920,000 distinct CDR3 sequences, approximately 50% being singletons. This CDR3 has 11 amino acids. V was trimmed by 4 bases and J by 10 bases, leaving 11 bases between them. CDR1 and CDR2 from the germline V gene are DFQATT and SNEGSKA (reference sequence).

This sequence was found in a woman in her sixties in good health. V usage is TRBV20-1 and J usage is TRBJ2-4; D is unresolved. The sequencing input was blood. The DNA of the CDR3 is TGCAGTGCTAACACCCCTTCAATTCAGTACTTC. This encodes CSANTPSIQYF.